A selection of T cell receptor beta chains follows, all from one sample in a study of CD8 T cells in ankylosing spondylitis. Using its own MiXCR run on the 5' RACE reads, TCRdb lists one record per CDR3 protein. The sample records about 400,000 distinct CDR3 sequences, 20% being singletons. Sequenced sample: blood, either unsorted or a sorted T cell fraction (not recorded which). The receptor source for this set is a male donor with ankylosing spondylitis or in good health (not recorded which). The CDR3 runs from the conserved cysteine through the conserved F or W. A D gene is named only where the DNA matches it firmly. Clone size is not always given. Where it is, it says once, few, many or a class for expanded clones.

>TRBV7-6|TRBJ2-7|-|TRBD1
TGTGCCAGCAGCTTACTCCCGGGACAGGGCCAGAGCTACGAGCAGTACTTC
CASSLLPGQGQSYEQYF
>TRBV6-1|TRBJ2-5|-|TRBD1
TGTGCCAGCAGTGAAGGACAGGGGGCACTGGAGACCCAGTACTTC
CASSEGQGALETQYF
>TRBV12-5|TRBJ2-2|-|-
TGTGCTAGTGGTTTGGTTCCGGGTTCGAACACCGGGGAGCTGTTTTTT
CASGLVPGSNTGELFF
>TRBV14|TRBJ2-7|-|-
TGTGCCAGCAACGGACAGAGCGGGGAGCAGTACTTC
CASNGQSGEQYF
>TRBV7-6|TRBJ1-4|-|-
TGTGCCAGCAGGTTTACAGGGATGGCTAATGAAAAACTGTTTTTT
CASRFTGMANEKLFF
>TRBV24-1|TRBJ2-2|few|-
TGTGCCACCAGTGATGAAGACCCATTCACCGGGGAGCTGTTTTTT
CATSDEDPFTGELFF
>TRBV3-1|TRBJ2-3|few|-
TGTGCCAGCAGCGGCTACACAGATACGCAGTATTTT
CASSGYTDTQYF
>TRBV20-1|TRBJ1-1|-|-
TGCAGTGCTAGAGAGGGACCTGAAGCTTTCTTT
CSAREGPEAFF
>TRBV5-1|TRBJ2-3|-|-
TGCGCCAGCAGCTTTTCAGCCGGGGGAAGCACAGATACGCAGTATTTT
CASSFSAGGSTDTQYF
>TRBV12-3/TRBV12-4|TRBJ2-1|many|-
TGTGCCAGCACCGGGGACTTCCGGGACAATGAGCAGTTCTTC
CASTGDFRDNEQFF
>TRBV5-1|TRBJ1-6|-|-
TGCGCCAGCAGCTTGGACGAGTTGGGTTCACCCCTCCACTTT
CASSLDELGSPLHF
>TRBV2|TRBJ2-2|-|-
TGTGCCAGCAGGGGGGATAGTTCGAACACCGGGGAGCTGTTTTTT
CASRGDSSNTGELFF
>TRBV6-5|TRBJ2-3|-|-
TGTGCCAGCAGTTACTCCTCTCCCCGGGATACGCAGTATTTT
CASSYSSPRDTQYF
>TRBV27|TRBJ1-6|few|-
TGTGCCAGCAGTTTATCCCAGGGGCTTAATTCACCCCTCCACTTT
CASSLSQGLNSPLHF
>TRBV12-5|TRBJ2-1|-|TRBD2
TGTGCTAGTGCCCCGCCGGCGGTAGCGGGGAGGAATGAGCAGTTCTTC
CASAPPAVAGRNEQFF
>TRBV30|TRBJ2-5|few|-
TGTGCCTGGAGCGCTCATCTTCTGGGAGAGACCCAGTACTTC
CAWSAHLLGETQYF
>TRBV6-5|TRBJ2-7|few|TRBD1
TGTGCCAGCAGTTACTCGAAGGGACAGGACTACGAGCAGTACTTC
CASSYSKGQDYEQYF
>TRBV12-3/TRBV12-4|TRBJ2-5|-|-
TGTGCCAGCGGTCCCGGGCCTTTACCGCAAGAGACCCAGTACTTC
CASGPGPLPQETQYF
>TRBV7-2|TRBJ2-7|-|-
TGTGCCAGCAGCTTAGGGGGGCACGGCTCCTACGAGCAGTACTTC
CASSLGGHGSYEQYF
>TRBV18|TRBJ2-2|-|-
TGTGCCAGCTCACCTCCCGACGTCCCGGGAACCGGGGAGCTGTTTTTT
CASSPPDVPGTGELFF
>TRBV18|TRBJ1-1|few|TRBD1
TGTGCCAGCTCACCACCGTCGCAGGGGGAGAACACTGAAGCTTTCTTT
CASSPPSQGENTEAFF
>TRBV7-9|TRBJ1-6|few|-
TGTGCCAGCAGCCAGAAAGGACAGCTAGGTGGTTCACCCCTCCACTTT
CASSQKGQLGGSPLHF
>TRBV24-1|TRBJ2-6|few|TRBD1
TGTGCCACCAGTGGGTCTCATGGGACAGGGCAAATATCTGGGGCCAACGTCCTGACTTTC
CATSGSHGTGQISGANVLTF
>TRBV2|TRBJ2-3|few|TRBD2
TGTGCCAGCACCTCGCGGCGGGGGGACGGCACAGATACGCAGTATTTT
CASTSRRGDGTDTQYF
>TRBV29-1|TRBJ2-5|-|-
TGCAGCGCCATGGACTCCCTCCCATCGGAGACCCAGTACTTC
CSAMDSLPSETQYF
>TRBV5-1|TRBJ2-7|few|-
TGCGCCAGCAGCTTGGAACGGGACTACGAGCAGTACTTC
CASSLERDYEQYF
>TRBV5-1|TRBJ2-1|few|-
TGCGCCAGCAGCCCTGGATTGAGGAGCTACAATGAGCAGTTCTTC
CASSPGLRSYNEQFF
>TRBV12-3/TRBV12-4|TRBJ2-3|few|TRBD1
TGTGCCAGCAGTTTTGGGACAGGGGACACAGATACGCAGTATTTT
CASSFGTGDTDTQYF
>TRBV20-1|TRBJ2-7|-|TRBD1
TGCAGTGCTAGAGGAATGGGACAGGGTAATCCCTACGAGCAGTACTTC
CSARGMGQGNPYEQYF
>TRBV29-1|TRBJ2-2|-|-
TGCAGCGTTGCGCCAGCTAACACCGGGGAGCTGTTTTTT
CSVAPANTGELFF
>TRBV12-3/TRBV12-4|TRBJ2-3|-|-
TGTGCCAGCAGTGTCGGGACGGTCGTCACAGATACGCAGTATTTT
CASSVGTVVTDTQYF
>TRBV7-9|TRBJ2-7|few|TRBD1
TGTGCCAGCAGCCCCACAGGGGGCAGGAACGAGCAGTACTTC
CASSPTGGRNEQYF
>TRBV4-1|TRBJ2-5|few|TRBD1
TGCGCCAGCAGCCGAGTACAGGGGGATGAGGAGACCCAGTACTTC
CASSRVQGDEETQYF
>TRBV7-6|TRBJ2-5|-|-
TGTGCCAGCAGCTTACACAGGGTGGAGACCCAGTACTTC
CASSLHRVETQYF
>TRBV12-3/TRBV12-4|TRBJ2-3|-|TRBD2
TGTGCCGCGGGGGTCACAGATACGCAGTATTTT
CAAGVTDTQYF
>TRBV6-1|TRBJ2-5|few|TRBD1
TGTGCCGCAGGGACAGGCACCCAAGAGACCCAGTACTTC
CAAGTGTQETQYF
>TRBV12-3/TRBV12-4|TRBJ2-5|many|-
TGTGCCAGCAGTCCCTCGCCCGGGACCCAGTACTTC
CASSPSPGTQYF
>TRBV6-1|TRBJ2-3|few|-
TGTGCCAGCAGAGACGGTTACCTCGATACGCAGTATTTT
CASRDGYLDTQYF
>TRBV29-1|TRBJ2-2|many|-
TGCAGCGCTGTCCGGGGCGACACCGGGGAGCTGTTTTTT
CSAVRGDTGELFF
>TRBV11-2|TRBJ2-5|few|-
TGTGCCAGCAGCTTCGGGATCCATGGGTTCCAAGAGACCCAGTACTTC
CASSFGIHGFQETQYF
>TRBV10-2|TRBJ2-7|few|-
TGCGCCAGCCGAGGGGGATCTTCTCCCTACGAGCAGTACTTC
CASRGGSSPYEQYF
>TRBV20-1|TRBJ2-1|-|-
TGCAGTGCTAGAGATGTCCGGACTAACACGATCCACAATGAGCAGTTCTTC
CSARDVRTNTIHNEQFF
>TRBV20-1|TRBJ2-7|few|-
TGCAGTGCTCGGCCAGGAGCCACTTACGAGCAGTACTTC
CSARPGATYEQYF
>TRBV19|TRBJ2-1|-|-
TGTGCCAGTAGTTTTCAGGGTAGAAATGAGCAGTTCTTC
CASSFQGRNEQFF
>TRBV6-1|TRBJ2-1|-|TRBD2
TGTGCCAGCAGTGAATATGCTAGCGGGGGCTCCTACAATGAGCAGTTCTTC
CASSEYASGGSYNEQFF
>TRBV20-1|TRBJ1-2|-|-
TGCAGTGCGGAGGGACGGGGAATCTATGGCTACACCTTC
CSAEGRGIYGYTF
>TRBV7-3|TRBJ1-2|once|-
TGTGCCAGCAGCCTGAATGGGGGACCCCGCTATGGCTACACCTTC
CASSLNGGPRYGYTF
>TRBV19|TRBJ1-5|-|-
TGTGCCAGTATTGGTACGACCTATAGCAATCAGCCCCAGCATTTT
CASIGTTYSNQPQHF
>TRBV29-1|TRBJ2-7|few|TRBD1
TGCAGCGTTGAATCAGGACAGGGGGCAGGGGAGCAGTACTTC
CSVESGQGAGEQYF
>TRBV14|TRBJ2-1|-|TRBD2
TGTGCCAGCAGCCAAGTTGGCGGGGGGTCCTACAATGAGCAGTTCTTC
CASSQVGGGSYNEQFF
>TRBV4-1|TRBJ2-2|-|-
TGCGCCAGCAGCCAAGACTGGATGGACACCGGGGAGCTGTTTTTT
CASSQDWMDTGELFF
>TRBV6-1|TRBJ2-7|-|TRBD2
TGTGCCAGCAGGCCCCAACTAGCGGGTTTATACGAGCAGTACTTC
CASRPQLAGLYEQYF
>TRBV12-3/TRBV12-4|TRBJ2-2|few|TRBD1
TGTGCCAGCAGTTTTGACGAGGACAGGGTGTACACCGGGGAGCTGTTTTTT
CASSFDEDRVYTGELFF